This TCR beta chain appears in the sequencing data of a study of T cell responses to AZD1222 COVID-19 vaccine (dated by TCRdb to about 2021). Regarding the research as a whole: AZD1222 recipients whose second dose came at about 4 weeks and those whose second dose came at about 12 weeks were combined into one group, since spike-specific TCR depth and breadth did not differ between the two schedules. Enrollment into the trials was organized by age into subgroups of 18-55, 56-69 and 70-plus years, and those subgroups contained approximately 160, 26 and 62 TCR-sequenced participants, respectively. A total of 233 trial participants underwent TCR sequencing, of whom 207 received two doses of AZD1222 and 26 received two doses of the MenACWY control vaccine.

The CDR3 regions of human TCRbeta chains were analyzed by immunosequencing. As for the authors' bioinformatics: Repertoire TCRs were checked for matches against a reference library of SARS-CoV-2-specific TCRs that had been generated using the MIRA antigen-specificity platform. Breadth meant the fraction of unique TCRs that were SARS-CoV-2-associated, whereas depth meant the fraction of total T cells that were SARS-CoV-2-associated. Using the MIRA data, every spike-specific TCR was mapped to the spike region that the TCR reacted to and assigned to either a CD4 or a CD8 class. Log10-transformed breadth and depth values were compared by one-way ANOVA with Sidak's multiple comparisons tests. TCRdb retrieved this table from immuneACCESS and kept in-frame rearrangements only. Not all clones are present; in checked studies, unresolved V genes account for under half, and no reason is known for the remainder. V and J calls and clone size follow that table, whereas D and trimming were derived from the DNA. The sample includes about 100,000 clones, with 85% to 90% observed a single time. More than 15% of the sample is taken by the ten largest.

The research as a whole found: Participants were mostly white British and included more females than males, and it was suggested by the authors that clonal diversity may have been underestimated. Because no day 14 peak-response samples were available, the repertoires could be characterized only after the peak T cell response. In the small 56-69-year group, the increase in depth fell short of significance, most likely because of low power. After two AZD1222 doses, spike-specific TCR breadth and depth were significantly higher than at day 0 and than in MenACWY recipients. Vaccine-associated CD4 TCRs spanned the whole spike protein, with dominant responses in regions 160-218 and 743-854. Conclusions about previously exposed vaccinees were limited because only a handful of AZD1222 recipients were SARS-CoV-2 seropositive at baseline. Reportedly, almost half of the unique spike-specific TCRs recognized epitopes lying outside the regions that are mutated in the B.1.351 and B.1.1.7 variants.

In the paper's terms, the time point label means: baseline before first vaccination. Vaccinee samples came from UK trials COV001 and COV002, including a single-blind randomized controlled phase 2/3 trial of AZD1222 (ChAdOx1 nCoV-19) in healthy adults. For TCRbeta chain sequencing, PBMC samples were collected from trial participants at day 0 and at day 28 after the second dose. In its sample, this clone was seen once. The specificity of this receptor is unknown. Per-base quality was not reported, and no clone a single base away is much larger than it. This TCR was recovered from an adult in good health. Specimen: peripheral blood, collected on day 0 of AZD1222 vaccination.

The sequenced DNA: TGTGCCATCAGTGAGTCGGCGGGAGGAGGGTACAATGAGCAGTTCTTC. Its coded protein is CAISESAGGGYNEQFF. Recombination connected TRBV10-3 to TRBJ2-1; the junction holds 8 bases that match TRBD2. The CDR3 goes from the cysteine to the phenylalanine over 16 residues. Of all the DNA, just the CDR3 is kept, 48 bases in frame from base 1. After removal of 0 bases from V and 4 bases from J, the junction retains 5 bases not matched to a gene. Per the germline V gene, ENHRY is the CDR1 and SYGVKD is the CDR2.